This TCR beta chain was sequenced for a study of blood T cell repertoires in COVID-19. TCRdb keeps only in-frame clones here, not all; method: immunoSEQ multiplex PCR. Counted here are under 250,000 clones, roughly 80% occurring once; the ten biggest clones make up about 4.4%. Per germline, CDR1 SGDLS and CDR2 YYNGEE. This CDR3 spans 15 amino acids. A note on this clone: One end of the junction varies from germline; a read error may be responsible.

This TCR was sampled from an older woman with acute or convalescent COVID-19. Sequencing input: peripheral blood. The chain recombines TRBV9 with TRBJ1-6; TRBD1 matches 8 bases. CDR3 region: CASSALDRANSSLHF. In nucleotides, the CDR3 is TGTGCCAGCAGCGCCCTGGACAGGGCCAATTCATCCCTCCACTTT.